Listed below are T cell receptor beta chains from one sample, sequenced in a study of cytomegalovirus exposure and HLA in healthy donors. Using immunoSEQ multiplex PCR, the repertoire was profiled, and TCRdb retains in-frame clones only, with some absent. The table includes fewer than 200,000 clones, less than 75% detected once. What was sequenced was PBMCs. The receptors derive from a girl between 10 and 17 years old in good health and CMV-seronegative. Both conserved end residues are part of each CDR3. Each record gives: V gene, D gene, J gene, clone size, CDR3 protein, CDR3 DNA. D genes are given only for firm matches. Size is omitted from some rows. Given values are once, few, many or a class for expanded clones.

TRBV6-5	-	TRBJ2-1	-	CASSVLGGDEQFF	TGTGCCAGCAGTGTACTGGGAGGTGATGAGCAGTTCTTC
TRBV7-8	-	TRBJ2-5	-	CASSLGRHPRDTQYF	TGTGCCAGCAGCTTGGGCAGACACCCAAGAGATACCCAGTACTTC
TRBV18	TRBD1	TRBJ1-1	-	CASSLRQGADTEAFF	TGTGCCAGCTCACTTCGACAGGGGGCCGACACTGAAGCTTTCTTT
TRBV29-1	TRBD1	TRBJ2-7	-	CSAGTGGYEQYF	TGCAGCGCCGGGACAGGGGGCTACGAGCAGTACTTC
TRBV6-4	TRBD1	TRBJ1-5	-	CASRDPGQVSKGGRATPQHF	TGTGCCAGCAGGGATCCGGGGCAGGTTAGTAAAGGGGGCCGGGCTACGCCCCAGCATTTT
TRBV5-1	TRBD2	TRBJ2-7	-	CASSLGRSGNEQYF	TGCGCCAGCAGCTTGGGACGAAGCGGGAACGAGCAGTACTTC
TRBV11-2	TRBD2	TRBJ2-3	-	CASSSLAGGVSTDTQYF	TGTGCCAGCAGTTCACTAGCGGGGGGGGTAAGCACAGATACGCAGTATTTT
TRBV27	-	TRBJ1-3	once	CASRGWGGNSALSGNTIYF	TGTGCCAGCAGGGGTTGGGGGGGGAACTCCGCTCTCTCTGGAAACACCATATATTTT
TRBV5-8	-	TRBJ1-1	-	CASSFEEIEAFF	TGTGCCAGCAGCTTTGAGGAGATTGAAGCTTTCTTT
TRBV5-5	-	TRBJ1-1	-	CASTQWSKNTEAFF	TGTGCCAGCACTCAATGGAGCAAGAACACTGAAGCTTTCTTT
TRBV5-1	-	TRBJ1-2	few	CASSLTGSPTYGYTF	TGCGCCAGCAGCTTGACAGGGAGCCCAACCTATGGCTACACCTTC
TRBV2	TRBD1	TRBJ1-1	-	CASYGTANTEAFF	TGTGCCAGCTACGGGACAGCGAACACTGAAGCTTTCTTT
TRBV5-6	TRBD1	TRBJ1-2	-	CASREGQGLNYGYTF	TGTGCCAGCCGCGAAGGACAGGGGCTCAACTATGGCTACACCTTC
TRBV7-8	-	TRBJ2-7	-	CASSLGQVSYEQYF	TGTGCCAGCAGCTTAGGCCAGGTCTCCTACGAGCAGTACTTC
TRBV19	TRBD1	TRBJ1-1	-	CASSRGQGLNTEAFF	TGTGCCAGTAGTAGGGGACAGGGGTTGAACACTGAAGCTTTCTTT
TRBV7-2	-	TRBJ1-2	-	CASSLDFQGTYGYTF	TGTGCCAGCAGCTTAGACTTCCAGGGAACTTATGGCTACACCTTC
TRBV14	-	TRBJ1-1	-	CASSQRGGTGTEAFF	TGTGCCAGCAGCCAAAGAGGGGGTACGGGCACTGAAGCTTTCTTT
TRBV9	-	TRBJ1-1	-	CASSVAKANTEAFF	TGTGCCAGCAGCGTAGCGAAAGCGAACACTGAAGCTTTCTTT
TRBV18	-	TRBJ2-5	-	CASSPTGEGETQYF	TGTGCCAGCTCACCCACCGGGGAAGGAGAGACCCAGTACTTC
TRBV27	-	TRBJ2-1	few	CASRGLTEQFF	TGTGCCAGCAGAGGACTAACCGAGCAGTTCTTC
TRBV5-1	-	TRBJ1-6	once	CASSAGVGNSPLHF	TGCGCCAGCAGCGCAGGGGTGGGAAATTCACCCCTCCACTTT
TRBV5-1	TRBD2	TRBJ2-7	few	CASSLATGLAGVYEQYF	TGCGCCAGCAGCTTGGCCACTGGGCTAGCGGGGGTCTACGAGCAGTACTTC
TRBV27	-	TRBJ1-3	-	CASSSGASGNTIYF	TGTGCCAGCAGTTCGGGTGCTTCTGGAAACACCATATATTTT
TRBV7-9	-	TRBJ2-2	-	CASSHWRGTGELFF	TGTGCCAGCAGCCACTGGCGGGGCACCGGGGAGCTGTTTTTT
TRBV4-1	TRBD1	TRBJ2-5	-	CASSQEGTGGETQYF	TGCGCCAGCAGCCAAGAGGGGACAGGGGGAGAGACCCAGTACTTC
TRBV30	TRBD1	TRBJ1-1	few	CAWSFTGDTEAFF	TGTGCCTGGAGCTTTACAGGGGACACTGAAGCTTTCTTT